These 3 T cell receptor beta chains originate from one sample sequenced in a study of T cell responses to AZD1222 COVID-19 vaccine. The repertoire was sequenced with immunoSEQ multiplex PCR; TCRdb's copy has only in-frame clones and lacks some. Of approximately 140,000 clones listed, roughly 92% are singletons. This specimen consisted of peripheral blood, obtained 28 days after the second AZD1222 dose. Receptors originate from an adult who received the AZD1222 COVID-19 vaccine.

This clone has more than one count but fewer than ten. This chain uses TRBV19 with TRBJ2-2; TRBD2 is a possible D gene (5 bases). This CDR3 has 13 residues. Germline V gene data show CDR1 as LNHDA and CDR2 as SQIVND (reference sequence). V was pared by 7 bases and J by 7 bases, with 13 bases between. In DNA, the CDR3 is TGTGCCAGTAAGAGGGATTCCGGCGGGGAGCTGTTTTTT. This encodes CASKRDSGGELFF.

The chain is built from TRBV7-2 and TRBJ2-7; 10 bases line up with TRBD2. The CDR3 contains 15 residues. Germline V lookup: CDR1 SGHTA, CDR2 FQGNSA. Losses at the gene ends were 6 bases for V and 2 bases for J; bases not matched to a gene: 7. The CDR3 loop is CASSYSGGGTYEQYF. CDR3 DNA: TGTGCCAGCAGTTACAGCGGGGGGGGGACCTACGAGCAGTACTTC.

The chain recombines TRBV5-1 with TRBJ1-2; D perhaps matches TRBD1 (5 bases). This CDR3 contains 16 residues. The germline CDR1 and CDR2 sequences are SGHRS and YFSETQ. V was shortened by 0 bases and J by 2 bases, with 14 bases between the two germline ends. DNA of the CDR3: TGCGCCAGCAGCTTGGCCTGGGGCGCGCAGAACTATGGCTACACCTTC. Translating it yields CASSLAWGAQNYGYTF.